This TCR beta chain was profiled in a study of read filtering for tumor transcriptome and immune sequencing. For the study at large: Revised staging placed roughly 8 patients in R-ISS I, 15 to 20 in II, six or seven in III. IR-seq gave about 4.05 to 11 million TCR reads per sample; RNA-seq gave about 80 to 1273.

From around 440 ng of RNA, a library with molecular barcoded alpha/delta and beta/gamma adaptors was made. TCRdb independently ran MiXCR on the reads; one entry per CDR3 protein. Here the sample spans 50,000 or so distinct CDR3 sequences, 9% to 15% being singletons. This clonotype was recorded a few times. The antigen remains unidentified. V lost 3 bases to trimming and J lost 3 bases, with 15 bases between them. The CDR3 sequence is 16 residues long. Germline CDR1 is SEHNR and CDR2 is FQNEAQ (reference sequence). Findings and limits, study-wide: The CD138-negative fraction was mixed bone marrow immune cells, not pure T cells.

Sampling of bone marrow took place during active disease in every patient. V is TRBV7-9 and J is TRBJ1-3; D remains ambiguous. This clonotype was obtained from a donor at least 40 years old with multiple myeloma. The material sequenced was a population of CD138-negative cells sorted from bone marrow. CDR3 DNA sequence: TGTGCCAGCAGCTTCCGGTCACCTCTGTTTGGAAACACCATATATTTT. Amino acids: CASSFRSPLFGNTIYF.